The clone carrying this T cell receptor beta chain was detected only a few times. MiXCR, applied by TCRdb to the RT-PCR reads, yields one record per CDR3 protein. Of hundreds of thousands of distinct CDR3 sequences listed, 18% were seen once; the top ten hold under 13%. CDR1 is SGHTA and CDR2 is FQGNSA in the germline V gene. V was trimmed by 4 bases and J by 0 bases, leaving 15 bases between them. There are 16 residues in the CDR3. These data come from a study of response to subunit inactivated influenza vaccine. This chain joins TRBV7-2 and TRBJ1-1; a weak D match, TRBD1 (5 bases). Sequencing was performed on PBMCs from blood, taken roughly 5 days after vaccination. The sequence was obtained from a man in his fifties who received an inactivated influenza vaccine. This chain's CDR3 is CASSSPPGRMNTEAFF. For the CDR3, the DNA is TGTGCCAGCAGCTCTCCCCCGGGACGTATGAACACTGAAGCTTTCTTT.